The 6 T cell receptor beta chains below all came from one sample that was sequenced in a study of T cells in Graves' hyperthyroidism and ophthalmopathy. Amplification targeted TCR beta CDR3 regions from RNA transcripts. First-round RT-PCR targeting the TCR CDR3 was performed with the HTBI primer set. TCRdb used MiXCR to reprocess the multiplex PCR reads, holding one entry per CDR3 protein. The sample shows 600,000 to 700,000 distinct CDR3 sequences, roughly 46% of them seen only once. The source material was peripheral blood or thyroid tissue (not recorded which). The receptors stem from an adult man with Graves' disease, either hyperthyroidism or ophthalmopathy (not recorded which).

The sample holds a few counts of this clonotype. The chain employs TRBV20-1 and TRBJ1-6, with 10 bases identical to TRBD1. The CDR3 covers 15 residues. V shed 2 bases, J shed 7 bases, and the junction held 5 bases outside the gene matches. CDR1 and CDR2 (germline): DFQATT, SNEGSKA (reference sequence). The CDR3 loop is CSARWDRGRNSPLHF. In nucleotides, the CDR3 is TGCAGTGCTAGATGGGACAGGGGACGAAATTCACCCCTCCACTTT.

This clonotype appeared many times. The chain has TRBV7-2 and TRBJ1-2; possible D gene TRBD1, 6 bases. The CDR3 contains 14 residues. The V end was cut by 4 bases, the J end by 4 bases, with 13 bases between. Germline V lookup: CDR1 SGHTA, CDR2 FQGNSA. The CDR3 is CASSSLDRGYGYTF. The CDR3 DNA sequence: TGTGCCAGCAGCTCCTTGGACAGAGGCTATGGCTACACCTTC.

The chain is built from TRBV20-1 and TRBJ2-5; weak D call: TRBD1 (6 bases). CDR1 and CDR2 (germline): DFQATT, SNEGSKA (reference sequence). Deletions cut 5 bases from V and 1 base from J, with 11 bases between. The CDR3 length is 13 residues. The CDR3 DNA reads TGCAGTGCTCCCGGACAGTTCCAAGAGACCCAGTACTTC. Amino acid sequence: CSAPGQFQETQYF.

As concerns this clonotype: This sequence may be a read error, since a much larger clone differs from it by one base. The genes are TRBV5-1 and TRBJ1-1; maybe TRBD1 (6 bases). The V end was cut by 4 bases, the J end by 9 bases, with 19 bases between. Germline CDR1 is SGHRS and CDR2 is YFSETQ. The CDR3 has 14 residues. Here the CDR3 DNA reads TGCGCCAGCAGCGAACTTACAGGGATCGCTAAAGCTTTCTTT. This translates into CASSELTGIAKAFF.

The V call is TRBV7-4, the J call TRBJ2-5; possibly TRBD1 for D (6 bases). The germline gives CDR1 SGHVT, CDR2 SQSDAQ. This CDR3 has 13 amino acids. V dropped 5 bases and J dropped 5 bases, with 12 bases sitting between them. CDR3 sequence reads: CASSVGGVETQYF. For the CDR3, the DNA is TGTGCCAGCAGCGTAGGGGGTGTGGAGACCCAGTACTTC.

This clonotype has more than one count but fewer than ten. The chain carries TRBV24-1 and TRBJ2-3; D uncertain. This CDR3 has 15 amino acids. Trimming removed 4 bases at V and 1 base at J, with 11 bases between. Germline loops: CDR1 KGHDR, CDR2 SFDVKD. This chain's CDR3 is CATSDRTAGTDTQYF. The CDR3 bases are TGTGCCACCAGTGACCGGACGGCTGGCACAGATACGCAGTATTTT.